This TCR beta chain was identified during a study of blood T cell repertoires in COVID-19 (dated by TCRdb to the early 2020s). Regarding the complete study: Samples covering the acute and convalescent phases of COVID-19 were provided by collaborators in the United States, Italy and Spain. The prospective study material was composed of cDNA or gDNA derived from T cells, B-cell-depleted T cells, or PBMCs. Subjects who had been exposed to COVID-19, were actively infected with it, or had recovered from it provided the deeply sampled blood TCRbeta repertoires that made up the dataset. The repertoires were released in a freely available public database intended as a resource for research on the immune response to SARS-CoV-2. Samples came from the ongoing ImmuneRACE study (first 160 participants) plus 1,254 subjects from 6 global collaborators. Nearly every sample came with metadata listing a de-identified subject ID, COVID-19 status, age in years and sex. Where HLA class I and class II types were available, the types were taken from metadata supplied by the sample provider, not from assay-based typing.

The immunoSEQ Assay, a bias-controlled multiplex PCR, was used to amplify TCRbeta CDR3 regions from genomic DNA. Turning to the authors' computational methods: Nucleated cell counts per sample were estimated from amplification of reference gene primers within the assay. To quantify the absolute abundance of each unique TCRbeta CDR3 rearrangement, sequence reads were collapsed and filtered. For each sample, productive Simpson clonality was calculated as the square root of Simpson's diversity index across productive rearrangements. In its TCRdb copy, this immuneACCESS table keeps in-frame sequences only and misses some clones. Where compared with another copy, unresolved V genes explain less than half of these, and the others have no known cause. That table supplies the V and J calls and clone size; D and trimming were determined from the DNA. The sample contains around 45,000 clones, 55% to 75% of them found a single time. The ten largest account for 6.2% of the sample.

The collaborating institutions used their own protocols to collect whole blood in K2EDTA tubes. For TCRbeta analysis, collaborators shipped samples in one of three forms: frozen whole blood, isolated PBMCs, or DNA extracted from either of those sample types. The paper's findings and limits, for the study overall: How much clinical and demographic metadata was included differed by source and by participant, and the metadata was provided uncurated.

CDR1 SGHNT and CDR2 YYREEE were looked up in the germline V gene (reference sequence). Including cysteine and phenylalanine, the CDR3 has 13 amino acids. Of the read, only the CDR3 DNA is kept; its 39 bases are in frame from base 1. Ends trimmed: V by 4 bases, J by 7 bases; bases unmatched to a gene: 7. This clone was seen repeatedly, ten times or more. Its specific antigen is unknown. The record has no base qualities; no much larger clone is one base away. This TCR came from an elderly man with acute or convalescent COVID-19. The rearrangement combines TRBV5-4 with TRBJ1-1; TRBD1 fits 7 bases in the junction. Sequencing was carried out using peripheral blood. The nucleotides read TGTGCCAGCAGCCCGACAGGGCCGGGTGAAGCTTTCTTT. Translated, it gives CASSPTGPGEAFF. Here the CDR3 is joined to the reference TRBV5-4 and TRBJ1-1 genes, and the full variable domain is: ETGVTQSPTHLIKTRGQQVTLRCSSQSGHNTVSWYQQALGQGPQFIFQYYREEENGRGNFPPRFSGLQFPNYSSELNVNALELDDSALYLCASSPTGPGEAFFGQGTRLTVV.